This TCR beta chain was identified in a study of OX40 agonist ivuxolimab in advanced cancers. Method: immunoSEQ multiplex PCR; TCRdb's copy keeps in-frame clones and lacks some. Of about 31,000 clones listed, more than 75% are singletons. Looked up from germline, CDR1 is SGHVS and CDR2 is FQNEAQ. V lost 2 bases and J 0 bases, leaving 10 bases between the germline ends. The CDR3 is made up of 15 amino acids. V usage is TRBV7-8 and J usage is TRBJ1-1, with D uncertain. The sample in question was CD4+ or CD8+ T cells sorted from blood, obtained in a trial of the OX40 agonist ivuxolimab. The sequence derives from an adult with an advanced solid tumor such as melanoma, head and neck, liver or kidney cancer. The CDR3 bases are TGTGCCAGCAGCTTATGGCGGGAAATGAACACTGAAGCTTTCTTT. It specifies CASSLWREMNTEAFF. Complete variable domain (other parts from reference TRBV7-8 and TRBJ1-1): GAGVSQSPRYKVAKRGQDVALRCDPISGHVSLFWYQQALGQGPEFLTYFQNEAQLDKSGLPSDRFFAERPEGSVSTLKIQRTQQEDSAVYLCASSLWREMNTEAFFGQGTRLTVV.